This section outlines one T cell receptor (beta chain) sequence together with its context. The CDR3 is 13 residues long. Germline CDR1 is MNHEY and CDR2 is SVGAGI. V gave up 5 bases and J gave up 4 bases, with 9 bases separating them. The data were taken from a study of blood T cell repertoires in COVID-19. Sequencing was performed with immunoSEQ multiplex PCR; in TCRdb, only in-frame clones are kept and a portion is missing. The sample holds 250,000 to 350,000 clones, about 80% seen once. The rearrangement links TRBV6-5 to TRBJ1-5; D is unresolved. The material sequenced was peripheral blood. This clonotype was sampled from a person between 70 and 80 years old with COVID-19, enrolled during active disease. CDR3 sequence: CASSIGVNQPQHF. The CDR3 DNA follows: TGTGCCAGCAGTATCGGGGTTAATCAGCCCCAGCATTTT.